The sequence of this T cell receptor beta chain was determined in a study of CD8 T cells in ankylosing spondylitis. Study-wide results and caveats: Blood of patients with ankylosing spondylitis appeared to be characterized by a TCR beta motif of several highly homologous variants. Earlier work had already found some motif variants in reactive arthritis synovial fluid and blood. Disease-linked clones, CD8+, were relatively rare in peripheral blood. Clones linked to disease were reported to show significant enrichment in matched ankylosing spondylitis synovial fluid.

Making the TCR beta libraries involved quantitative 5'-RACE with molecular barcodes. TCRdb processed the 5' RACE reads anew with MiXCR; each CDR3 protein has one entry. Of some 200,000 distinct CDR3 sequences listed, around 7.9% are singletons. CDR1 is MDHEN and CDR2 is SYDVKM in the germline V gene. The J segment lost 3 bases and the V segment lost 8 bases, leaving 10 bases of the junction unmatched. This CDR3 comprises 15 residues. To note about this clonotype: Its target is not known.

Sequencing input: blood, either unsorted or a sorted T cell fraction (not recorded which). The TCR was taken from a male donor with ankylosing spondylitis. This sequence joins TRBV28 and TRBJ2-5, with TRBD2 matching over 9 bases. The CDR3 is CASPVASGIEETQYF. DNA for the CDR3: TGTGCCAGCCCTGTGGCTAGCGGGATTGAAGAGACCCAGTACTTC.